A single sample gave rise to the 11 T cell receptor beta chains below, sequenced in a study of CD8 T cells in Susac syndrome. Reverse transcription of 0.5 to 1 ug RNA was performed with random hexamers. TCRdb re-called the immunoSEQ multiplex PCR reads through MiXCR, storing one row per CDR3 protein. The sample has approximately 190,000 distinct CDR3 sequences; 95% are singletons. The specimen was CD8+ T cells from PBMCs. Receptors originate from a human donor with Susac syndrome.

The chain is built from TRBV4-1 and TRBJ1-1, with TRBD1 identical over 10 bases. Unmatched junction bases numbered 8, after V lost 7 bases and J lost 3 bases. The CDR3 is 15 amino acids. CDR1 and CDR2 (germline): MGHRA, YSYEKL. The CDR3 bases are TGCGCCAGCACCCGACAGGGGGCGGTGGACACTGAAGCTTTCTTT. This gives the protein CASTRQGAVDTEAFF.

The chain couples TRBV11-2 to TRBJ2-1; 8 bases match TRBD1. J was trimmed by 5 bases and V by 5 bases; bases with no gene match: 8. CDR1 and CDR2 from the germline V gene are SGHAT and FQNNGV. This CDR3 is built from 15 residues. Written as DNA, the CDR3 is TGTGCCAGCAGCCTCTCGGTACAGGGGGACAATGAGCAGTTCTTC. Its protein is CASSLSVQGDNEQFF. The variable domain in full, with the rest retrieved from reference TRBV11-2 and TRBJ2-1, is EAGVAQSPRYKIIEKRQSVAFWCNPISGHATLYWYQQILGQGPKLLIQFQNNGVVDDSQLPKDRFSAERLKGVDSTLKIQPAKLEDSAVYLCASSLSVQGDNEQFFGPGTRLTVL.

V and J are TRBV5-1 and TRBJ1-1; D is perhaps TRBD1 (6 bases). Germline V gene data show CDR1 as SGHRS and CDR2 as YFSETQ. This CDR3 contains 17 residues. Trimming removed 4 bases at V and 1 base at J, with 20 bases between. The CDR3 region has the DNA TGCGCCAGCAGCCCCCTCGCAGGGGCTTTAGAGAACACTGAAGCTTTCTTT. This gives the protein CASSPLAGALENTEAFF. The whole variable domain, filled in from reference TRBV5-1 and TRBJ1-1, reads KAGVTQTPRYLIKTRGQQVTLSCSPISGHRSVSWYQQTPGQGLQFLFEYFSETQRNKGNFPGRFSGRQFSNSRSEMNVSTLELGDSALYLCASSPLAGALENTEAFFGQGTRLTVV.

The V and J genes are TRBV9 and TRBJ2-5; 8 nucleotides match TRBD1. The CDR3 consists of 13 residues. CDR1 and CDR2 from the germline V gene are SGDLS and YYNGEE. The junction had 6 bases not matched to a gene; V was cut back by 4 bases and J by 7 bases. Written as DNA, the CDR3 is TGTGCCAGCAGCATAGGACAGGGCGGGACCCAGTACTTC. It codes for CASSIGQGGTQYF.

The chain combines TRBV30 with TRBJ1-1; D may be TRBD1 (6 bases). Germline CDR1 is GTSNPN and CDR2 is SVGIG (reference sequence). Trimming took off 1 base at V and 9 bases at J, with 12 bases between the two ends. The CDR3 runs 12 residues. The CDR3 sequence: CAWSAGGHKAFF. The CDR3 DNA reads as TGTGCCTGGAGTGCTGGGGGCCATAAAGCTTTCTTT.

This chain connects TRBV27 to TRBJ2-7; D call uncertain. V was trimmed by 1 base and J by 2 bases, leaving 9 bases between them. The CDR3 covers 14 residues. Germline V gene sequence: CDR1 MNHEY, CDR2 SMNVEV (reference sequence). The DNA of the CDR3 is TGTGCCAGCAGTTTATTTGCAGGTCCCTACGAGCAGTACTTC. Translated, it gives CASSLFAGPYEQYF.

The chain recombines TRBV7-9 with TRBJ1-2; D perhaps matches TRBD1 (6 bases). The V end was cut by 11 bases, the J end by 8 bases, with 12 bases between. Germline V CDR1 and CDR2: SEHNR, FQNEAQ (reference sequence). The CDR3 totals 10 residues. The CDR3 sequence: CAGYRDGYTF. The CDR3 coding sequence is TGTGCCGGATACAGGGACGGCTACACCTTC.

The chain employs TRBV5-1 and TRBJ1-1; D is undetermined. CDR1 is SGHRS, CDR2 YFSETQ, per germline. The CDR3 covers 10 residues. Trimming shortened V by 0 bases and J by 7 bases, and 1 base separated the two germline ends. CDR3 sequence: CASSLGEAFF. The CDR3 nucleotides are TGCGCCAGCAGCTTGGGTGAAGCTTTCTTT.

The V gene is TRBV27, the J gene TRBJ2-2; a possible D gene is TRBD1 (5 bases). V gave up 5 bases and J gave up 7 bases, with 14 bases separating them. There are 14 residues in the CDR3. The germline CDR1 and CDR2 sequences are MNHEY and SMNVEV (reference sequence). In nucleotides, the CDR3 is TGTGCCAGCAGTCTAGAGGTCCAGGGCGGGGAGCTGTTTTTT. This codes for CASSLEVQGGELFF.

This chain links TRBV28 with TRBJ1-1; D is unresolved. CDR3 length: 13 residues. V was trimmed by 2 bases and J by 0 bases, leaving 4 bases between them. The germline V gene has CDR1 MDHEN and CDR2 SYDVKM. CDR3 nucleotide sequence: TGTGCCAGCAGTTTACTGCTGAACACTGAAGCTTTCTTT. Amino acid sequence: CASSLLLNTEAFF.

The V call is TRBV20-1, the J call TRBJ2-1; D may be TRBD1 or TRBD2 (5 bases each). The ends were cut back, 6 bases at V and 4 bases at J, with 10 bases in the middle. CDR3 length: 12 amino acids. Germline V gene sequence: CDR1 DFQATT, CDR2 SNEGSKA (reference sequence). CDR3 sequence reads: CSAQGPYNEQFF. For the CDR3, the DNA is TGCAGTGCCCAGGGACCGTACAATGAGCAGTTCTTC.